Sequencing of this T cell receptor beta chain was carried out in a study of blood T cell repertoires in COVID-19. Turning to the study itself: Acute and convalescent COVID-19 specimens originated in the United States, Italy and Spain. PBMCs, B-cell-depleted T cells, or T cells provided the cDNA or gDNA that made up the material.

The germline V gene has CDR1 SEHNR and CDR2 FQNEAQ (reference sequence). This CDR3 region has 16 residues. Trimming pared 1 base from V and 5 bases from J, leaving 15 bases between. Per the authors' pipeline: Amplification with reference gene primers provided the estimates of nucleated cell counts. Sequencing was performed with immunoSEQ multiplex PCR; in TCRdb, only in-frame clones are kept and a portion is missing. Clone size and the V and J calls come from that table; the DNA yielded D and trimming. The sample consists of approximately 88,000 clones, around 85% of them appearing once. The sequenced sample was peripheral blood. This chain connects TRBV7-9 to TRBJ2-1; possibly TRBD2 for D (5 bases). This receptor was taken from a woman aged 70-85 years with acute or convalescent COVID-19. In nucleotides, the CDR3 is TGTGCCAGCAGCTTAGTTGCTAGCAGAACTAACAATGAGCAGTTCTTC. This sequence encodes CASSLVASRTNNEQFF.